A selection of T cell receptor beta chains follows, all from one sample in a study of regulatory and conventional T cells in RAG deficiency. Clones were sequenced by immunoSEQ multiplex PCR, and TCRdb holds only the in-frame ones, with some missing. The sample has under 45,000 clones, more than 75% seen once; the top ten hold roughly 3.4%. This sample also appeared in a second study, on regulatory T cells.

Sequenced material: CD4+ effector T cells sorted from blood. All receptors derive from a human donor in good health. Both conserved end residues are part of each CDR3. The D gene is left open where the match is weak. For some rows the clone size is stated as once, few or many, or as a class when expanded; others skip it.

CDR3nt: TGTGCCAGCAGTCCAACGTATGAGGGCGGCTATGGCTACACCTTC
CDR3aa: CASSPTYEGGYGYTF
v_gene: TRBV2
d_gene: .
abundance: .
j_gene: TRBJ1-2

CDR3nt: TGTGCCAGCAGCGTCACTCAGCATCCGGGACTTTCTGGAAACACCATATATTTT
CDR3aa: CASSVTQHPGLSGNTIYF
v_gene: TRBV9
d_gene: .
abundance: .
j_gene: TRBJ1-3

CDR3nt: TGTGCCAGCAGTGAGTCAGGGTTGTCAAGTATGGGTTCACCCCTCCACTTT
CDR3aa: CASSESGLSSMGSPLHF
v_gene: TRBV2
d_gene: .
abundance: .
j_gene: TRBJ1-6

CDR3nt: TGTGCCAGCAGGGACAGGGTCAGCAATCAGCCCCAGCATTTT
CDR3aa: CASRDRVSNQPQHF
v_gene: TRBV6-1
d_gene: TRBD1
abundance: once
j_gene: TRBJ1-5

CDR3nt: TGTGCCAGCAGCTTACGCCTATCGAACACCGGGGAGCTGTTTTTT
CDR3aa: CASSLRLSNTGELFF
v_gene: TRBV7-8
d_gene: .
abundance: .
j_gene: TRBJ2-2

CDR3nt: TGTGCCAGCAGCCAAGGGGGACAGGGGGACGGCTACACCTTC
CDR3aa: CASSQGGQGDGYTF
v_gene: TRBV4-2
d_gene: TRBD1
abundance: .
j_gene: TRBJ1-2

CDR3nt: TGTGCCTTATCACAGGGGGGAAATCAGCCTCAGCATTTT
CDR3aa: CALSQGGNQPQHF
v_gene: TRBV30
d_gene: TRBD1
abundance: .
j_gene: TRBJ1-5

CDR3nt: TGTGCCAGCAGTGATTACGGGAGGGCTAACTCCTACGAGCAGTACTTC
CDR3aa: CASSDYGRANSYEQYF
v_gene: TRBV6-1
d_gene: TRBD2
abundance: .
j_gene: TRBJ2-7

CDR3nt: TGTGCCAGCAGTCTCCCGGGACCCTGGGAGACCCAGTACTTC
CDR3aa: CASSLPGPWETQYF
v_gene: TRBV28
d_gene: .
abundance: .
j_gene: TRBJ2-5

CDR3nt: TGTGCCAGCAGCTTGGGTGTGAACACTGAAGCTTTCTTT
CDR3aa: CASSLGVNTEAFF
v_gene: TRBV5-4
d_gene: .
abundance: .
j_gene: TRBJ1-1

CDR3nt: TGTGCCAGTACCCCAACGCGGGACAGGGGGCGTCAGCCCCAGCATTTT
CDR3aa: CASTPTRDRGRQPQHF
v_gene: TRBV19
d_gene: TRBD1
abundance: .
j_gene: TRBJ1-5

CDR3nt: TGTGCCACCAGGGAACAGGAGGAGACCCAGTACTTC
CDR3aa: CATREQEETQYF
v_gene: TRBV15
d_gene: .
abundance: few
j_gene: TRBJ2-5

CDR3nt: TGTGCCAGCAGCCGTACTGACGGGGGAGGGATTGGTGGCTACACCTTC
CDR3aa: CASSRTDGGGIGGYTF
v_gene: TRBV5-4
d_gene: .
abundance: .
j_gene: TRBJ1-2

CDR3nt: TGTGCCAGCTCACGCATACAGGGGAACACCGGGGAGCTGTTTTTT
CDR3aa: CASSRIQGNTGELFF
v_gene: TRBV18
d_gene: .
abundance: .
j_gene: TRBJ2-2

CDR3nt: TGTGCCAGCAGCCACGACAGCCTCTATGGCTACACCTTC
CDR3aa: CASSHDSLYGYTF
v_gene: TRBV5-4
d_gene: .
abundance: .
j_gene: TRBJ1-2

CDR3nt: TGTGCCAGCAGCTTAGGCCAGCTCACCGGGGAGCTGTTTTTT
CDR3aa: CASSLGQLTGELFF
v_gene: TRBV7-8
d_gene: .
abundance: .
j_gene: TRBJ2-2

CDR3nt: TGTGCCATCAGTGAGCCCGTCCCGGGACAGGGAAAGGCTGTGTTC
CDR3aa: CAISEPVPGQGKAVF
v_gene: TRBV10-3
d_gene: TRBD1
abundance: .
j_gene: TRBJ1-2

CDR3nt: TGTGCCAGCAGGGAACCGGAGCCGAGCTCTGGAAACACCATATATTTT
CDR3aa: CASREPEPSSGNTIYF
v_gene: TRBV6-1
d_gene: .
abundance: .
j_gene: TRBJ1-3

CDR3nt: TGTGCCAGCAGTGAAGCGGGACAGGTTAACAATGAGCAGTTCTTC
CDR3aa: CASSEAGQVNNEQFF
v_gene: TRBV6-1
d_gene: TRBD1
abundance: .
j_gene: TRBJ2-1

CDR3nt: TGTGCCAGCAGCTTAGGGTCGTGGGAGAATACGCAGTATTTT
CDR3aa: CASSLGSWENTQYF
v_gene: TRBV7-6
d_gene: .
abundance: .
j_gene: TRBJ2-3

CDR3nt: TGTGCCAGCAGTTCCTATATTAGCACAGATACGCAGTATTTT
CDR3aa: CASSSYISTDTQYF
v_gene: TRBV27
d_gene: .
abundance: .
j_gene: TRBJ2-3

CDR3nt: TGTGCCAGCAGCTTGGAAAGACGAACCTATGGCTACACCTTC
CDR3aa: CASSLERRTYGYTF
v_gene: TRBV5-6
d_gene: .
abundance: .
j_gene: TRBJ1-2

CDR3nt: TGTGCCACCCGACAGCGCCCCACAGATACGCAGTATTTT
CDR3aa: CATRQRPTDTQYF
v_gene: TRBV19
d_gene: .
abundance: .
j_gene: TRBJ2-3

CDR3nt: TGTGCCAGCAGCCGCCCGGGACAGGGGAACACTGAAGCTTTCTTT
CDR3aa: CASSRPGQGNTEAFF
v_gene: TRBV28
d_gene: TRBD1
abundance: .
j_gene: TRBJ1-1

CDR3nt: TGCGCCAGCAGAGAACAGGGGAAGAGCTCCTACAATGAGCAGTTCTTC
CDR3aa: CASREQGKSSYNEQFF
v_gene: TRBV5-1
d_gene: TRBD1
abundance: .
j_gene: TRBJ2-1

CDR3nt: TGTGCTAGCAGCATTGACCAGAGCTCCTACAATGAGCAGTTCTTC
CDR3aa: CASSIDQSSYNEQFF
v_gene: TRBV7-7
d_gene: .
abundance: .
j_gene: TRBJ2-1